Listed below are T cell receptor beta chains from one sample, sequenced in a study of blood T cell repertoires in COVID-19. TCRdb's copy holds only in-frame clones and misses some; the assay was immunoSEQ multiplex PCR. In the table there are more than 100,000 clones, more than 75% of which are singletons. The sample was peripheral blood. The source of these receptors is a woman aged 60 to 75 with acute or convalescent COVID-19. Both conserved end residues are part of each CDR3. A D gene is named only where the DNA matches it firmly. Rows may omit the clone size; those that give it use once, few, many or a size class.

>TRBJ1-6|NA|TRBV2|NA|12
CASSVGNSPLHF
TGTGCCAGCAGTGTCGGGAATTCACCCCTCCACTTT
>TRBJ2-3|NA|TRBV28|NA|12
CASSLVGGTQYF
TGTGCCAGCAGTTTGGTAGGAGGTACGCAGTATTTT
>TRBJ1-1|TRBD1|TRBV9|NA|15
CASSAGTGYAVGAFF
TGTGCCAGCAGCGCCGGGACAGGGTATGCGGTAGGAGCTTTCTTT
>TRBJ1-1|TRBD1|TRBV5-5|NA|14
CASSSNTGQGEAFF
TGTGCCAGCAGCTCAAATACCGGACAGGGTGAAGCTTTCTTT
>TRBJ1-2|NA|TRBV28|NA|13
CASSLGRSRGYTF
TGTGCCAGCAGTTTGGGGAGATCCAGGGGCTACACCTTC
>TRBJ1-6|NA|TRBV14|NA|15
CASKQGLSGNSPLHF
TGTGCCAGCAAGCAAGGGCTTAGCGGTAATTCACCCCTCCACTTT
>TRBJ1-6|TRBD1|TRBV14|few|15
CASSQVTGGESPLHF
TGTGCCAGCAGCCAAGTTACAGGGGGAGAATCACCCCTCCACTTT
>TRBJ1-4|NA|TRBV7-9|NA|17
CASSLARLASGGEKLFF
TGTGCCAGCAGCTTAGCTCGTCTAGCCAGCGGGGGAGAAAAACTGTTTTTT
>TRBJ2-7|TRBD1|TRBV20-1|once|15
CSASGQGGKSGEQYF
TGCAGTGCTAGTGGACAGGGAGGAAAGTCAGGCGAGCAGTACTTC
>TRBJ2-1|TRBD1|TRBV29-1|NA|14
CSVSQGASYNEQFF
TGCAGCGTCTCACAGGGGGCGTCCTACAATGAGCAGTTCTTC
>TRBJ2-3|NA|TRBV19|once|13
CASSKLGTDTQYF
TGTGCCAGTAGTAAGTTAGGCACAGATACGCAGTATTTT
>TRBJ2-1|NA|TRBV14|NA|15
CASSPSLAGLNEQFF
TGTGCCAGCAGTCCCTCCCTCGCGGGACTGAATGAGCAGTTCTTC
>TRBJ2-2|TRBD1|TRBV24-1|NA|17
CATSGWETGPNTGELFF
TGTGCCACCAGCGGGTGGGAGACAGGGCCGAACACCGGGGAGCTGTTTTTT
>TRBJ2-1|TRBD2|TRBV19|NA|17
CASSRGTSGSTYNEQFF
TGTGCCAGTAGTAGAGGGACTAGCGGGAGCACCTACAATGAGCAGTTCTTC
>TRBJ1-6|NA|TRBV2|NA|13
CASSGRRNSPLHF
TGTGCCAGCAGTGGACGGAGGAATTCACCCCTCCACTTT
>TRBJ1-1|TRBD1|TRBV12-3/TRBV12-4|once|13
CASTQGAWTEAFF
TGTGCCAGCACCCAGGGGGCCTGGACTGAAGCTTTCTTT
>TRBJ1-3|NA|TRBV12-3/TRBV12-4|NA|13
CASTLGGRNTIYF
TGTGCCAGCACCCTCGGGGGAAGAAACACCATATATTTT
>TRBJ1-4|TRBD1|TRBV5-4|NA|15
CASSSQGEGGEKLFF
TGTGCCAGCAGCTCCCAGGGGGAAGGAGGTGAAAAACTGTTTTTT
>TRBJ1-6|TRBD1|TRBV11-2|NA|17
CASSSIRTGGLGSPLHF
TGTGCCAGCAGCTCAATAAGGACAGGGGGCTTAGGTTCACCCCTCCACTTT
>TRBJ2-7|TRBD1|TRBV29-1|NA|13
CSVTQGANYEQYF
TGCAGCGTTACACAGGGGGCGAACTACGAGCAGTACTTC
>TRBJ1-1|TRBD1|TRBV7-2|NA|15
CASSFTSGGFLAPVF
TGTGCCAGCAGCTTTACGTCAGGGGGCTTTCTGGCTCCGGTTTTT
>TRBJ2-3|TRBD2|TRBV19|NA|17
CASTGLAGAVVADTQYF
TGTGCCAGTACGGGACTAGCGGGAGCGGTTGTAGCAGATACGCAGTATTTT
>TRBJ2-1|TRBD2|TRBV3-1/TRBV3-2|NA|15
CASSRTSGSYNEQFF
TGTGCCAGCAGCCGGACTAGCGGCTCCTACAATGAGCAGTTCTTC
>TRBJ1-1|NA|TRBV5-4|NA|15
CASSLGGPLNTEAFF
TGTGCCAGCAGCTTGGGGGGCCCCCTGAACACTGAAGCTTTCTTT
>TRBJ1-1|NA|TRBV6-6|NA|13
CASSYDRRREAFF
TGTGCCAGCAGTTACGACAGGCGGCGGGAAGCTTTCTTT
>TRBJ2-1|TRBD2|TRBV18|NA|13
CASSPGTSGEQFF
TGTGCCAGCTCACCTGGGACTAGCGGCGAGCAGTTCTTC
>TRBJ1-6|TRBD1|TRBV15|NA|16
CATSRRGQGINSPLHF
TGTGCCACCAGCAGAAGAGGACAGGGGATAAATTCACCCCTCCACTTT
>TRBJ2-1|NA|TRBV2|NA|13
CASRESHWNEQFF
TGTGCCAGCAGGGAATCTCACTGGAATGAGCAGTTCTTC
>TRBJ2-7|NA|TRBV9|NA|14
CASSAGSYNYEQYF
TGTGCCAGCAGCGCGGGGTCCTACAACTACGAGCAGTACTTC